This T cell receptor beta chain derives from a study of T cell responses to AZD1222 COVID-19 vaccine. Study-wide context: Pooling of second doses given at about 4 or about 12 weeks was done. Study-level findings and limits: Females outnumbered males among donors, who were mostly white British; clonal diversity was possibly underestimated. The CD4 TCRs associated with vaccination extended across spike and predominated at 160-218 and 743-854. Reports indicate that nearly half of spike-specific TCRs are directed at unmutated variant regions.

The method was immunoSEQ multiplex PCR; TCRdb's version includes in-frame clones alone and lacks a portion of them. The repertoire has 140,000 to 150,000 clones, approximately 90% of them found once; the top ten carry over 13%. The germline CDR1 and CDR2 sequences are SGHRS and YFSETQ. The ends lost 4 bases at V and 1 base at J; junction bases unmatched: 4. This CDR3 has 14 amino acids. In regard to this clone: Antigen specificity is unknown.

This clonotype originated in an adult in good health. Material: peripheral blood, obtained on day 0 of AZD1222 vaccination. The chain has TRBV5-1 and TRBJ1-2, with 7 bases that match TRBD1. CDR3 DNA: TGCGCCAGCAGCCCGGGGGACAGTAACTATGGCTACACCTTC. Protein: CASSPGDSNYGYTF.